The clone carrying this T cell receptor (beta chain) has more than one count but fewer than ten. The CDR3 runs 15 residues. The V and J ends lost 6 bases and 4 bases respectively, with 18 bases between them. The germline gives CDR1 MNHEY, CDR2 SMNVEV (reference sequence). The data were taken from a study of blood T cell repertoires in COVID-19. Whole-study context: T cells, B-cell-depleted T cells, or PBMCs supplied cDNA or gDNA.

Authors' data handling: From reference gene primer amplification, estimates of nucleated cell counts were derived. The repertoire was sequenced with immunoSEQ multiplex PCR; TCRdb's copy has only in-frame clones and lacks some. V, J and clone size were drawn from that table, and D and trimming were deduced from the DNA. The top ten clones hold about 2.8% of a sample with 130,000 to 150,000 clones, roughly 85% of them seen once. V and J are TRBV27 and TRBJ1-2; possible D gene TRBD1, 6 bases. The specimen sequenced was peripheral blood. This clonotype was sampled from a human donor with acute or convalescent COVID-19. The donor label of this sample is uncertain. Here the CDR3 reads CASSPRAGASYGYTF. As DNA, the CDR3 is TGTGCCAGCAGCCCCCGGGCAGGGGCGTCCTATGGCTACACCTTC.